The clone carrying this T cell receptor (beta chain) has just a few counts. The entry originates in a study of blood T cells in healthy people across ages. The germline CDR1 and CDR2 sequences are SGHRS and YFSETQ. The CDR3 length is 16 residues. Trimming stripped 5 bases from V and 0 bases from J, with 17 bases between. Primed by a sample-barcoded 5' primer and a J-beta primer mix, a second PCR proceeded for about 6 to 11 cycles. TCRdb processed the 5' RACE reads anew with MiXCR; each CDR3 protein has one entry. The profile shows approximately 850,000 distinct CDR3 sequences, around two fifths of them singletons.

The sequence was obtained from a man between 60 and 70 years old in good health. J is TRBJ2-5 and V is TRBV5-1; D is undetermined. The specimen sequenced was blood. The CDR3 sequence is CASSRLAEEYQETQYF. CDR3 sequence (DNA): TGCGCCAGCAGTAGGTTGGCAGAAGAATACCAAGAGACCCAGTACTTC.